What follows are 17 T cell receptor beta chains derived from one specimen sequenced in a study of Ad26.COV2.S vaccination and SARS-CoV-2 variants. Produced via immunoSEQ multiplex PCR; TCRdb's table is partial and in-frame only. The data show 300,000 to 400,000 clones, with approximately 84% seen just once and less than 4% held by the top ten. The treatment: some 19 received Ad26.COV2.S at low or high dose, single or two shots; about five received placebo; per-sample allocation not given. Vaccine and placebo recipients were sampled on day 63 after the first injection. Sequenced here: peripheral blood, sampled in a trial of Ad26.COV2.S vaccine versus placebo. These receptor sequences come from a person aged 18-65 years who received the Ad26.COV2.S COVID-19 vaccine or a placebo.

A note on this clone: The junction departs from the called germline gene at one end, perhaps through a read error. The V and J genes are TRBV5-4 and TRBJ1-4; D unclear. The germline gives CDR1 SGHNT, CDR2 YYREEE (reference sequence). The CDR3 is made up of 14 amino acids. Here the CDR3 DNA reads TGTGCCAGCAGCCCCCAGAGTGGGAATGTAAAACTGTTTTTT. It encodes CASSPQSGNVKLFF.

V and J are TRBV5-4 and TRBJ1-1, with TRBD1 matching 7 bases. V was pared by 4 bases and J by 1 base, with 7 bases of the junction left unmatched. The CDR3 loop spans 15 amino acids. CDR1 SGHNT and CDR2 YYREEE come from the germline V gene (reference sequence). CDR3 nucleotide sequence: TGTGCCAGCAGCGAAAACCGGGACAGGAACACTGAAGCTTTCTTT. This codes for CASSENRDRNTEAFF.

The chain has TRBV24-1 and TRBJ2-1; 10 nucleotides match TRBD2. The CDR3 contains 17 residues. Germline V CDR1 and CDR2: KGHDR, SFDVKD. J lost 7 bases, V lost 0 bases, and 8 bases had no gene match. CDR3 sequence (DNA): TGTGCCACCAGTGATTTGCCTATAGGACTAGCGGATAATGAGCAGTTCTTC. It specifies CATSDLPIGLADNEQFF.

The chain uses TRBV6-5 and TRBJ2-1; D perhaps matches TRBD1 (5 bases). Germline values: CDR1 MNHEY, CDR2 SVGAGI. CDR3 length: 13 residues. The V end lost 9 bases, the J end lost 4 bases, and 13 bases lay between the germline ends. The CDR3 nucleotides read TGTGCCAGTGAGACAGCCAAGTACAATGAGCAGTTCTTC. Translation: CASETAKYNEQFF.

The chain recombines TRBV29-1 with TRBJ2-5; TRBD2 matches 7 bases. The CDR3 is made up of 12 amino acids. V shed 6 bases and J 1 base; nucleotides not matched to a gene: 2. Germline loops: CDR1 SQVTM, CDR2 ANQGSEA. For the CDR3, the DNA is TGCAGCGTCGGGGGGATCCAAGAGACCCAGTACTTC. Encoded protein: CSVGGIQETQYF.

The chain has TRBV19 and TRBJ1-5, with D perhaps matching TRBD1 (5 bases). Germline V CDR1 and CDR2: LNHDA, SQIVND (reference sequence). Trimming removed 3 bases from V and 5 bases from J, with 23 bases in between. The CDR3 covers 18 residues. The CDR3 DNA reads TGTGCCAGTAGTATGGGTTGGCAGGGCGGCCTCCTTTATCAGCCCCAGCATTTT. It encodes CASSMGWQGGLLYQPQHF.

This chain uses TRBV5-6 with TRBJ1-4, with a possible D match to TRBD1 (5 bases). CDR1 is SGHDT and CDR2 is YYEEEE in the germline V gene. The CDR3 consists of 17 residues. Trimming left V 4 bases short and J 0 bases short, with 16 bases between. The CDR3 loop is CASSKRGAPPTNEKLFF. DNA for the CDR3: TGTGCCAGCAGCAAACGGGGCGCGCCGCCAACTAATGAAAAACTGTTTTTT.

In the case of this clone: The sample has other DNA sequences that encode this CDR3 too. The CDR3 DNA reads TGTGCCAGCTCTCTAAACACCGGGGAGCTGTTTTTT. This gives the protein CASSLNTGELFF. The chain joins TRBV18 to TRBJ2-2; D is ambiguous. The V end lost 6 bases, the J end lost 2 bases, and 4 bases lay between the germline ends. The CDR3 runs to 12 residues. Per the germline V gene, CDR1 is KGHSH and CDR2 is LQKENI.

The chain employs TRBV6-4 and TRBJ2-7, with 7 bases that match TRBD1. V lost 8 bases to trimming and J lost 0 bases; unmatched junction nucleotides: 16. The CDR3 sequence is 17 residues long. Germline-derived CDR1 and CDR2 are MRHNA and SNTAGT. The CDR3 spells CASLLIRGTVISYEQYF. The CDR3 DNA is TGTGCCAGCTTGCTAATCAGGGGGACAGTCATCTCCTACGAGCAGTACTTC.

This chain joins TRBV30 and TRBJ2-7, with D perhaps matching TRBD1 (6 bases). Trimming took 2 bases from V and 0 from J, leaving 8 bases between them. This CDR3 has 13 amino acids. CDR1 is GTSNPN and CDR2 is SVGIG in the germline V gene (reference sequence). This chain's CDR3 is CAWSKDSSYEQYF. CDR3 DNA sequence: TGTGCCTGGAGTAAGGACAGCTCCTACGAGCAGTACTTC.

In DNA, the CDR3 is TGTGCCAGCAGTTCCCAGGGAGTAGGCTCCTACGAGCAGTACTTC. It codes for CASSSQGVGSYEQYF. The chain recombines TRBV28 with TRBJ2-7; D possibly uses TRBD1 or TRBD2 (5 bases each). Germline V gene sequence: CDR1 MDHEN, CDR2 SYDVKM. CDR3 length: 15 amino acids. Trimming stripped 4 bases from V and 0 bases from J, with 13 bases between.

This chain uses TRBV6-5 with TRBJ1-4; no clear D gene. This CDR3 is built from 14 residues. Between the trimmed V and J ends, which lost 5 bases and 8 bases, there was a span of 15 bases. Germline values: CDR1 MNHEY, CDR2 SVGAGI. CDR3 sequence (DNA): TGTGCCAGCAGTACCATTTCGACCTGGGAAAAACTGTTTTTT. Protein: CASSTISTWEKLFF.

A single count supports this clone. The chain joins TRBV27 to TRBJ2-1; 10 bases line up with TRBD2. CDR1 and CDR2 from the germline V gene are MNHEY and SMNVEV (reference sequence). This CDR3 has 16 residues. J was trimmed by 0 bases and V by 6 bases; bases with no gene match: 5. CDR3 in amino acids: CASSKAGGSSYNEQFF. The DNA of the CDR3 is TGTGCCAGCAGCAAAGCGGGGGGGAGCTCCTACAATGAGCAGTTCTTC.

V is TRBV27 and J is TRBJ2-1, with D possibly matching TRBD2 (5 bases). V lost 5 bases and J 1 base, leaving 18 bases between the germline ends. The germline gives CDR1 MNHEY, CDR2 SMNVEV (reference sequence). There are 17 residues in the CDR3. The CDR3, as DNA: TGTGCCAGCAGTCCCCCCGCCGTAGCGCCGTCCTACAATGAGCAGTTCTTC. Its protein product is CASSPPAVAPSYNEQFF.

The chain carries TRBV7-6 and TRBJ2-2; D might be TRBD1 or TRBD2, each matching 6 bases. Germline values: CDR1 SGHVS, CDR2 FNYEAQ. The CDR3 runs to 16 residues. V lost 2 bases to trimming and J lost 5 bases, with 15 bases between them. The CDR3 region has the DNA TGTGCCAGCAGCTTATGGCTGGGGGCGGGGACCGGGGAGCTGTTTTTT. Translation gives CASSLWLGAGTGELFF.

Only one count was recorded for this clone. The V call is TRBV2, the J call TRBJ1-2, with D unclear. Trimming removed 3 bases at V and 8 bases at J, with 13 bases between. This CDR3 contains 13 residues. Germline V lookup: CDR1 SNHLY, CDR2 FYNNEI. CDR3 nucleotide sequence: TGTGCCAGCAGTGATTCGTGGTCGGAAGGCTACACCTTC. The encoded protein is CASSDSWSEGYTF.

CDR3 sequence: CASSARTGKNEKLFF. Here the CDR3 DNA reads TGTGCCAGCAGTGCCAGGACAGGGAAAAATGAAAAACTGTTTTTT. The chain joins TRBV6-4 to TRBJ1-4; 8 nucleotides align to TRBD1. This CDR3 is built from 15 residues. V lost 4 bases to trimming and J lost 5 bases; unmatched junction nucleotides: 6. CDR1 and CDR2 (germline): MRHNA, SNTAGT.